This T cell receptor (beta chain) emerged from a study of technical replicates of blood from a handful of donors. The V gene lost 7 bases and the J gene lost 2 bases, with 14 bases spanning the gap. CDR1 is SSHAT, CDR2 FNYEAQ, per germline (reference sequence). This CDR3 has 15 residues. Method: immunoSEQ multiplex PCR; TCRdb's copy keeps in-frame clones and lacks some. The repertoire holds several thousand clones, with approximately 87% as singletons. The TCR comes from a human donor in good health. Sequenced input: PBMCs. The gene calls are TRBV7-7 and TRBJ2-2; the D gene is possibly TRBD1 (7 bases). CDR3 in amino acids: CASTSGDSNTGELFF. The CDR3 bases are TGTGCCAGCACCTCGGGGGACAGCAACACCGGGGAGCTGTTTTTT.